This T cell receptor (beta chain) stems from a study of cytomegalovirus exposure and HLA in healthy donors (dated by TCRdb to 2016 to 2017). Regarding the complete study: An earlier analysis of fewer than 750 of the donors reported 276 Gb of sequence data and 117 million unique TCR beta sequences obtained from 180 million or so T cells. An early release that covered about 640 HLA-typed donors contained approximately 320 gigabases of sequencing data and tens of millions of unique TCR sequences. Of the 300 to 500 genotyped donors, less than 85% were placed in the genetic ancestry cluster associated with self-reported Caucasian donors. The study aimed to test whether cataloging public T cell receptors could reveal signatures of past pathogen exposure. Using immunosequencing, the study profiled T cell repertoires from fewer than 700 subjects and related those repertoires to cytomegalovirus serostatus. Besides the first cohort of around 700 subjects, a separate validation cohort made up of 120 different subjects was used. The study combined high-throughput TCR immunosequencing, statistical association of individual TCRs with disease status, and machine learning to predict cytomegalovirus infection status. In a later analysis, previously published TCR beta repertoires from roughly 710 donors were re-analyzed and high-resolution HLA genotyping was added so that TCR occurrence patterns could be studied. The later analysis used no new phenotypic data to find candidate immune exposures, relying instead on TCR beta sequences and their occurrence across donors. To decide whether each TCR beta V gene segment behaved as functional or pseudogenic, an earlier analysis of over 500 of the donors relied on high-throughput TCR beta sequencing. Alongside the repertoire data, information on donor age, sex, ethnicity and CMV serostatus was compiled. In a later genetic analysis, genome-wide SNP genotypes for about 55% of the 666 donors were used, and that subset was treated as a discovery cohort. All discovery cohort repertoires had been generated on a single sequencing platform. Both class I and class II loci were covered by HLA typing, at four-digit resolution. The number of typed donors differed by locus: roughly 629-640 for A, B, C, DRB1 and DQB1; approximately 520 for DQA1; 606 for DPA1; and some 470 for DPB1. Because of strong linkage in the cohort, four or five DR-DQ haplotypes were treated as single units for association and clustering. On average, roughly 240,000 unique TCR beta nucleotide sequences were sequenced per donor among about 400 genotyped donors of the cohort, with roughly 18% of those sequences being non-productive. Points the paper makes about the study in general: According to the authors, the approach could potentially be generalized to other disease states and immunological phenotypes. Compared with equally common non-associated chains, HLA-associated TCR beta chains in a later analysis were more clonally expanded and had lower generation probabilities. Several of the top co-occurrence clusters appeared to be linked to parvovirus B19, influenza, CMV and Epstein-Barr virus, according to a later analysis. Because HLA typing was missing for some donors at each locus, association tests included only the typed subset. The 87-base-pair reads could not distinguish some IMGT-functional V segments, including TRBV6-2 and TRBV6-3, so those segments were excluded. A later analysis associated about 17,000 TCR beta sequences with specific HLA alleles at a false discovery rate of 0.05. CMV serostatus was the only immune exposure information available for the cohort. Linkage disequilibrium might explain the correlated functional status among segregating V segments, but an unknown experimental factor could not be ruled out. In a later analysis, most CMV-associated TCR beta chains were found to appear HLA-restricted, with HLA associations seemingly driven largely by CMV exposure. The cohort was sequenced for TCR beta chains only, and without alpha or paired-chain data the features that could be detected were limited. A later analysis found that TCR association rates varied across HLA loci, with DRB1 alleles showing the most associated TCRs and HLA-C alleles the fewest. While some public TCRs were present in many individuals, most TCR sequences turned up only very rarely across donors. V-gene and J-gene trimming of TCR beta chains was associated with a missense DCLRE1C variant in a later genetic analysis, and the association was replicated in an independent cohort. In both the original and validation cohorts, the classifier was reported to diagnose cytomegalovirus status with high specificity and sensitivity. The presence/absence analyses assumed that sequencing depth was roughly uniform across donors, and that assumption may not be true. A few of the identified cytomegalovirus-associated TCR beta chains were confirmed in vitro to be specific for cytomegalovirus antigens. Because counts were too low, about 18 rarely observed V segments, including chromosome 9 orphons, were excluded from the earlier analysis of 587 of the donors. A later genetic analysis reported fewer N-insertions in productive TCRs among donors in an Asian-associated ancestry cluster than the approximately 700-donor mean. The sequencing pipeline was judged likely to have produced a cluster of highly shared sequence variants as a technical artifact. In an earlier analysis of several hundred of the donors, most TCR beta V segments were observed in productive rearrangements about 90% or about 30% of the time, broadly matching IMGT annotations. A further reported finding was that TCR beta sequences accurately predicted the HLA-A and HLA-B alleles for most subjects in the first cohort. Assigning TCR associations to individual alleles was difficult when HLA alleles, especially DR and DQ, strongly co-occurred. In the study, approximately 160 TCR beta chains were listed as associated with cytomegalovirus.

Only one count was recorded for this clone. No cognate antigen has been identified for it. The input lacks base qualities; no much larger clone sits a single base away. Sequences SGHDN (CDR1) and FVKESK (CDR2) are obtained from the germline V gene. Here V drops 3 bases and J drops 3 bases, and the junction holds 7 bases not matched to any gene. The CDR3 holds 19 amino acids from the cysteine to the phenylalanine. Just CDR3 DNA is preserved here, 57 bases in frame from base 1. The method behind the library was the immunoSEQ multiplex PCR assay. The multiplex PCR relied on a mix of 60 forward primers for TCR Vbeta segments and 13 reverse primers for TCR Jbeta segments. Amplification of the CDR3 region of rearranged TCR beta genes was performed with a multiplex PCR assay on genomic DNA. The amplified TCR beta libraries were sequenced on the Illumina HiSeq System as 87-base-pair reads. On the study's bioinformatics: In a later analysis, 80 million or so unique TCR beta chains were counted across the 650 to 700 repertoires, and roughly 9.9 million of these chains were shared by at least two donors. A nearest-neighbor algorithm error-corrected the raw reads and collapsed the reads into unique sequences, merging closely related sequences to remove PCR and sequencing errors. V, D and J gene segments were assigned by aligning CDR3 sequences to IMGT reference sequences. Each retained sequence needed at least a six-nucleotide match to both a V gene segment and a J gene segment. A rearrangement counted as productive if the CDR3 had no stop codons and remained in frame with V and J, and every other rearrangement counted as non-productive. Following IMGT convention, CDR3 was defined as the stretch from the second conserved V-encoded cysteine up to the conserved J-encoded phenylalanine. The earlier analysis of some 600 of the donors excluded sequences that lacked an unambiguous match to a single V gene segment. In an earlier analysis of about 590 of the donors, a V segment was called functional when productive rearrangements were above 56.7%, and segregating when the standard deviation between donors exceeded 5%. To diagnose cytomegalovirus status from the catalog of TCR beta chain sequences, a statistical classification framework was built. In a later analysis, TCR nucleotide sequences were compared against IMGT/GENE-DB human TR gene sequences so that V and J genes could be assigned. Using the TCRdist pipeline, a later analysis assigned CDR3 sequences along with most-parsimonious VDJ recombination scenarios. In a later analysis, each TCR beta chain was defined by its CDR3 amino acid sequence together with its V-gene family, and reads lacking a unique V-gene family were excluded. To address suspected cross-contamination and a sequencing artifact, a later analysis removed 592 highly shared, low-generation-probability nucleotide sequences. In a later analysis, a clonal expansion index for each public chain was calculated from normalized within-repertoire ranks of inferred template counts. In a later analysis, generation probabilities were computed using a VDJ recombination model fitted to out-of-frame rearrangements, and the results were checked against IGoR. In a later analysis, hypergeometric tests were used to score TCR-TCR, TCR-HLA and TCR-CMV co-occurrence, with a repertoire-size bias correction applied to TCR pairs. A later analysis estimated false discovery rates by permuting HLA or CMV assignments 20 times. In a later analysis, co-occurring TCRs were grouped using DBSCAN, and TCRdist sequence similarity was added for clustering within HLA-allele-positive subsets. Repertoires with fewer than 30,000 or more than 120,000 public chains, plus five repertoires with anomalous nucleotide sharing, were excluded from co-occurrence clustering. TCRdb holds this immuneACCESS table with in-frame rearrangements only. Some clones are missing; in checked studies, unresolved V genes explain under half, and the rest has no known cause. V and J calls and clone size are as listed in that table; D and trimming were resolved from the DNA. The sample table lists 180,000 or so clones, over 65% of them with a count of one. Of the sample, roughly 0.098% falls within the top ten clones.

In total, roughly 710 healthy bone marrow donors made up the cohort. Cohort members were all nominally healthy when sampled, although unrecorded immune exposures were likely present. The donor was CMV seronegative and was included in the group of about 350 seronegative cohort members. Each donor provided a peripheral blood sample, and peripheral blood mononuclear cells were used for TCR beta sequencing. Genomic DNA extraction from the blood cell samples was performed with the Qiagen DNeasy Blood Extraction Kit. The sequence was obtained from a boy younger than 10 in good health and CMV-seronegative. The sequenced material came from PBMCs. Recombination joined TRBV14 with TRBJ2-6; 14 junctional bases match TRBD2. CDR3 reads: CASSQQRLAGGLGANVLTF. The DNA sequence reads TGTGCCAGCAGCCAGCAGAGACTAGCGGGGGGGCTTGGGGCCAACGTCCTGACTTTC.